Sequencing of this T cell receptor (beta chain) was carried out in a study of T-cell memory formation after mild COVID-19. After removal of 1 base from V and 8 bases from J, the junction contained 10 bases not matched to a gene. The germline CDR1 and CDR2 sequences are SGHVS and FNYEAQ. The CDR3 extends over 16 amino acids. TCRdb re-called the 5' RACE reads with MiXCR, one entry per CDR3 protein. The repertoire consists of roughly 150,000 distinct CDR3 sequences, with about 14% occurring once and the leading ten covering around 14%. This sequence joins TRBV7-6 and TRBJ2-1; 8 bases are a match to TRBD1. Sequenced sample: PBMCs or a T cell subset sorted from them (not recorded which). The clonotype was recovered from an adult woman who had mild COVID-19 (a few samples of this study predate the infection). Cell type and time point are not known. The CDR3 sequence: CASSLGGQGAMDEQFF. The CDR3 DNA follows: TGTGCCAGCAGCTTAGGGGGGCAGGGGGCTATGGATGAGCAGTTCTTC.